This T cell receptor beta chain was obtained from a study of Ad26.COV2.S vaccination and SARS-CoV-2 variants. Study results and caveats: Reports say spike-specific CD8+ and CD4+ T cell responses covered substantial breadth after vaccination.

On this clone: The antigen is not known.

The data were produced by immunoSEQ multiplex PCR, yet TCRdb's version contains in-frame clones alone and is incomplete. The table has just over 350,000 clones, about 91% seen once. Germline V gives CDR1 SGHTA, CDR2 FQGNSA. The CDR3 contains 15 residues. V lost 5 bases and J 4 bases, leaving 17 bases between the germline ends. The material was peripheral blood, obtained after recovery from COVID-19. The chain links TRBV7-2 to TRBJ1-2; D remains ambiguous. The TCR originated in a human donor who had recovered from COVID-19. CDR3 coding DNA: TGTGCCAGCAGCGCTTATATGGCCAGCCTCTATGGCTACACCTTC. It yields the protein CASSAYMASLYGYTF.